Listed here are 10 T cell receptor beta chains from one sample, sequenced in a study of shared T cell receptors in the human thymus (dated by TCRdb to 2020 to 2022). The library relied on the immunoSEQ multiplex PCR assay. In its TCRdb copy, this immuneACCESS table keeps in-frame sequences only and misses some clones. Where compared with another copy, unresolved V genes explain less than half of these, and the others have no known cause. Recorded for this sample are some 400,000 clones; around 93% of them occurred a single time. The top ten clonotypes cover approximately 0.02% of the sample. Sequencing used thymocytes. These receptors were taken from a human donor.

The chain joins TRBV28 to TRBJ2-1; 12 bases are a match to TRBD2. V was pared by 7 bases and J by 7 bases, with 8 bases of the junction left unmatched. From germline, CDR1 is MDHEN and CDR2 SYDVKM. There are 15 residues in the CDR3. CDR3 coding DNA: TGTGCCAGCACCCTCGGACTAGCGGGACGGAATGAGCAGTTCTTC. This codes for CASTLGLAGRNEQFF.

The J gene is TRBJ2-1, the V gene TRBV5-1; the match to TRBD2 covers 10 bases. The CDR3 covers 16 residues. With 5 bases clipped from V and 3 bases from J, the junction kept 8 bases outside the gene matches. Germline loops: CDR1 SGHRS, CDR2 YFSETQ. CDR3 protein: CASRPFWTSGYNEQFF. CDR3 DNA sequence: TGCGCCAGCAGGCCGTTTTGGACTAGCGGCTACAATGAGCAGTTCTTC.

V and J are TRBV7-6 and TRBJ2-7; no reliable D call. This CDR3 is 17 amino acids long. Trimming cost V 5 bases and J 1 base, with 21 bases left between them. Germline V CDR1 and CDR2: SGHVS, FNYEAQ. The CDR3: CASSLSPRQASSYEQYF. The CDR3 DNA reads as TGTGCCAGCAGCCTCTCCCCCAGGCAGGCTTCTTCCTACGAGCAGTACTTC.

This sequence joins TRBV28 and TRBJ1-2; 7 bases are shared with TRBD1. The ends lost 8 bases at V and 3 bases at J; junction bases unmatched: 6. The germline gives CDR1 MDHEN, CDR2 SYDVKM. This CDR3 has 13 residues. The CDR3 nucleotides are TGTGCCAGCGGGGACAGCCACTACTATGGCTACACCTTC. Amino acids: CASGDSHYYGYTF.

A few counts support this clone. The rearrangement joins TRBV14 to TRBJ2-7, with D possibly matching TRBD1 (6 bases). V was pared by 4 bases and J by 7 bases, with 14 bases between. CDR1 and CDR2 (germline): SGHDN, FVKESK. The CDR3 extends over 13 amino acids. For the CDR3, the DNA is TGTGCCAGCAGCCCGCGCAGGGGAAGGGAGCAGTACTTC. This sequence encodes CASSPRRGREQYF.

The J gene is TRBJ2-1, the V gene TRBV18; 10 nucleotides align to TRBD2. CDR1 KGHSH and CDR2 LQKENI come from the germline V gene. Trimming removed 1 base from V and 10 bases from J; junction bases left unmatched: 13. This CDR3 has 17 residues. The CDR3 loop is CASSPRLAGAGAPEQFF. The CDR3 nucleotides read TGTGCCAGCTCACCACGCCTAGCGGGAGCCGGGGCTCCAGAGCAGTTCTTC.

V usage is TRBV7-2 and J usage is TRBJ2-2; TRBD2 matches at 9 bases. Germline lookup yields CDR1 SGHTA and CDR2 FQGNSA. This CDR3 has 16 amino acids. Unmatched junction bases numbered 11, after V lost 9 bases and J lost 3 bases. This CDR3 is CARALRGRVDTGELFF. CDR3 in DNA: TGTGCCAGGGCCCTCCGCGGGAGGGTAGACACCGGGGAGCTGTTTTTT.

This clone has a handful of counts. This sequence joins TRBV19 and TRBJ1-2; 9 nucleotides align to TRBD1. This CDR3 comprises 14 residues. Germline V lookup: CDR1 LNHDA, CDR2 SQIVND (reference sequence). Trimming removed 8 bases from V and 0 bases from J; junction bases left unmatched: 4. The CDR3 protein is CASLRDRANYGYTF. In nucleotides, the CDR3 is TGTGCCAGTCTCCGGGACAGGGCTAACTATGGCTACACCTTC.

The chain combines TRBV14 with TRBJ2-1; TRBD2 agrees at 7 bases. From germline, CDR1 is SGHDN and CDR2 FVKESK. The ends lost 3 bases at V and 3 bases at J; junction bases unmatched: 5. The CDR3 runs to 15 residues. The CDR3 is CASSHPTSFYNEQFF. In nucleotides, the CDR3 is TGTGCCAGCAGCCACCCGACTAGCTTCTACAATGAGCAGTTCTTC.

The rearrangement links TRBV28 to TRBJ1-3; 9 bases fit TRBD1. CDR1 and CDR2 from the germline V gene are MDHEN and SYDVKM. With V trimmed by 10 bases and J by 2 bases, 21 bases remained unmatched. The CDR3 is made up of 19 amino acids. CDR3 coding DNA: TGTGCCATCCTCGGTGGGGGGGCACAGGGGGCTATAGCTGGAAACACCATATATTTT. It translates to CAILGGGAQGAIAGNTIYF. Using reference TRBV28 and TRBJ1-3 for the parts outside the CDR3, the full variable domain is DVKVTQSSRYLVKRTGEKVFLECVQDMDHENMFWYRQDPGLGLRLIYFSYDVKMKEKGDIPEGYSVSREKKERFSLILESASTNQTSMYLCAILGGGAQGAIAGNTIYFGEGSWLTVV.